The text below deals with one T cell receptor (beta chain). The antigen remains unidentified. From germline, CDR1 is SNHLY and CDR2 FYNNEI. The CDR3 is 14 amino acids. Trimming cost V 6 bases and J 4 bases; bases outside gene matches: 8. The assay was immunoSEQ multiplex PCR, and TCRdb's table has in-frame clones only and misses some. This sample has about 50,000 clones; approximately 91% occur once, and the top ten carry 6% to 8%. The sample is drawn from a study of OX40 agonist ivuxolimab in advanced cancers. Overall study findings and caveats: Researchers report that CD8+ T cells had, on average, more expanded clones than CD4+. Several nonresponders also turned out to have low normalized T-cell clonal expansion. In the 0.1 to 3.0 mg/kg range, CD4+ and CD8+ blood T cells had expanded clonally by week 6.

This chain links TRBV2 with TRBJ2-5, with TRBD1 identical over 7 bases. This receptor was taken from an adult with an advanced solid tumor such as melanoma, head and neck, liver or kidney cancer. The sample consisted of CD4+ or CD8+ T cells sorted from blood, taken in a trial of the OX40 agonist ivuxolimab. The chain's CDR3 is CASRPPGGSETQYF. CDR3 coding DNA: TGTGCCAGCAGGCCCCCAGGGGGATCAGAGACCCAGTACTTC.